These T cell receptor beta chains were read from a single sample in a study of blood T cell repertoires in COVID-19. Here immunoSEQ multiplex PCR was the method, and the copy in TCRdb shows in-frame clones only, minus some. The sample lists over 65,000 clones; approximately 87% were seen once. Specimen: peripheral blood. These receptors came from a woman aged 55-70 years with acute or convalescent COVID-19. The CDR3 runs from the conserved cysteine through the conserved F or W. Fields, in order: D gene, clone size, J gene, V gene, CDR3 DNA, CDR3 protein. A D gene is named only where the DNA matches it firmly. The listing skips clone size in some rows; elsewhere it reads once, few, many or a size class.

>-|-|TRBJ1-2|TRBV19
TGTGCCAGCAGTCGTACCGACTGGACAGACAACTATGGCTACACCTTC
CASSRTDWTDNYGYTF
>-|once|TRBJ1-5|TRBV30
TGTGCCTGGAGCGGGGGACGGTTCAATCAGCCCCAGCATTTT
CAWSGGRFNQPQHF
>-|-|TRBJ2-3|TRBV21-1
TGTGCCAGCAGCAAGGGCAGCAGCACAGATACGCAGTATTTT
CASSKGSSTDTQYF
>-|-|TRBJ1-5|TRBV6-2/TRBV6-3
TGTGCCAGCAGTTACGTCGCGGGGACTGGGCAGCCCCAGCATTTT
CASSYVAGTGQPQHF
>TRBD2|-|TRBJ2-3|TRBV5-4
TGTGCCTCTAGTTCGCGGGGGGCGAAAGGTACGCAGTATTTT
CASSSRGAKGTQYF
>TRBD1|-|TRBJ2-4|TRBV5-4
TGTGCCAGCAGCCCTGGGACAGGGGGGACCAAAAACATTCAGTACTTC
CASSPGTGGTKNIQYF
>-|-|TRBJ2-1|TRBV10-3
TGTGCCATCAGTTTAAACAATGAGCAGTTCTTC
CAISLNNEQFF
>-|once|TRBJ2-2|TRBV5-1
TGCGCCAGCAGCGTAAGCAGGGGCACCGGGGAGCTGTTTTTT
CASSVSRGTGELFF
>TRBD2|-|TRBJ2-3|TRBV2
TGTGCCAGCAGGATGGGACTAGCGGGCGGCACAGATACGCAGTATTTT
CASRMGLAGGTDTQYF
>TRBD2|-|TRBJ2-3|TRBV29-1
TGCAGCGTTGCCGGACTAGCGGGGACAGATACGCAGTATTTT
CSVAGLAGTDTQYF